Listed below are T cell receptor beta chains from one sample, sequenced in a study of shared clonotypes between healthy human individuals. TCRdb's table, derived via immunoSEQ multiplex PCR, lists solely in-frame clones and lacks some. The sample includes some 1,100,000 clones, around 82% of them seen just once. The material sequenced was memory CD4+ T cells from PBMCs. Every receptor here comes from a man younger than 35 in good health. Some clones in this sample may be carry-over from other donors' samples. The CDR3 runs from the conserved cysteine through the conserved F or W. D genes are given only for firm matches. Size is omitted from some rows. Given values are once, few, many or a class for expanded clones.

V gene: TRBV5-1; D gene: .; clone size: .; J gene: TRBJ1-4; CDR3 protein: CASSDPGGSEKLFF; CDR3 DNA: TGCGCCAGCAGCGACCCGGGGGGGAGCGAAAAACTGTTTTTT
V gene: TRBV5-1; D gene: TRBD1; clone size: .; J gene: TRBJ1-1; CDR3 protein: CASSLLGGKRNTEAFF; CDR3 DNA: TGCGCCAGCAGCTTGCTAGGGGGCAAGAGGAACACTGAAGCTTTCTTT
V gene: TRBV25-1; D gene: .; clone size: many; J gene: TRBJ1-2; CDR3 protein: CASSESSGSYGYTF; CDR3 DNA: TGTGCCAGCAGTGAATCTTCAGGGTCATATGGCTACACCTTC
V gene: TRBV2; D gene: TRBD2; clone size: .; J gene: TRBJ2-5; CDR3 protein: CATRGGSQLETQYF; CDR3 DNA: TGTGCCACCCGGGGGGGGTCTCAGTTGGAGACCCAGTACTTC
V gene: TRBV5-4; D gene: .; clone size: .; J gene: TRBJ2-1; CDR3 protein: CASSPSRSSYNEQFF; CDR3 DNA: TGTGCCAGCAGCCCGTCGCGCAGTTCCTACAATGAGCAGTTCTTC
V gene: TRBV9; D gene: TRBD2; clone size: .; J gene: TRBJ2-3; CDR3 protein: CASSVVSGRAGRTDTQYF; CDR3 DNA: TGTGCCAGCAGCGTAGTCAGCGGGAGGGCCGGTAGGACAGATACGCAGTATTTT
V gene: TRBV5-4; D gene: TRBD2; clone size: .; J gene: TRBJ2-3; CDR3 protein: CASGHGGRAGDTQYF; CDR3 DNA: TGTGCCAGCGGGCATGGCGGGAGGGCGGGAGATACGCAGTATTTT
V gene: TRBV20-1; D gene: .; clone size: .; J gene: TRBJ2-7; CDR3 protein: CSAGTFYEQYF; CDR3 DNA: TGCAGTGCTGGGACCTTCTACGAGCAGTACTTC
V gene: TRBV5-1; D gene: TRBD1; clone size: .; J gene: TRBJ2-7; CDR3 protein: CASSFSSGRGRQQYF; CDR3 DNA: TGCGCCAGCAGCTTCTCTTCGGGCAGGGGGCGTCAGCAGTACTTC
V gene: TRBV7-9; D gene: .; clone size: .; J gene: TRBJ2-7; CDR3 protein: CASSLARLRDHSYEQYF; CDR3 DNA: TGTGCCAGCAGCTTAGCGCGTCTGAGGGACCACTCCTACGAGCAGTACTTC
V gene: TRBV7-3; D gene: TRBD1; clone size: many; J gene: TRBJ2-7; CDR3 protein: CASSLAAGGVYEQYF; CDR3 DNA: TGTGCCAGCAGCCTCGCGGCAGGGGGCGTGTACGAGCAGTACTTC
V gene: TRBV27; D gene: .; clone size: .; J gene: TRBJ2-6; CDR3 protein: CASSSKSGANVLTF; CDR3 DNA: TGTGCCAGCAGTTCAAAATCTGGGGCCAACGTCCTGACTTTC
V gene: TRBV5-6; D gene: .; clone size: .; J gene: TRBJ2-5; CDR3 protein: CASSFDETQYF; CDR3 DNA: TGTGCCAGCAGCTTTGACGAGACCCAGTACTTC
V gene: TRBV4-1; D gene: TRBD2; clone size: few; J gene: TRBJ2-3; CDR3 protein: CASSQDPRSGRAGTDTQYF; CDR3 DNA: TGCGCCAGCAGCCAGGACCCACGAAGCGGGAGGGCCGGCACAGATACGCAGTATTTT
V gene: TRBV7-3; D gene: TRBD1; clone size: .; J gene: TRBJ2-3; CDR3 protein: CAGSSGQTTDTQYF; CDR3 DNA: TGTGCCGGCAGCTCGGGACAGACCACAGATACGCAGTATTTT
V gene: TRBV19; D gene: TRBD2; clone size: once; J gene: TRBJ2-7; CDR3 protein: CASSISWEGEQYF; CDR3 DNA: TGTGCCAGTAGTATCTCATGGGAGGGCGAGCAGTACTTC
V gene: TRBV5-1; D gene: TRBD1; clone size: .; J gene: TRBJ1-2; CDR3 protein: CASSLGDREVGGYTF; CDR3 DNA: TGCGCCAGCAGCTTGGGGGACAGGGAGGTAGGAGGCTACACCTTC
V gene: TRBV10-3; D gene: TRBD1; clone size: .; J gene: TRBJ2-3; CDR3 protein: CAIRGQGRTDTQYF; CDR3 DNA: TGTGCCATCAGGGGACAGGGGCGGACAGATACGCAGTATTTT
V gene: TRBV5-1; D gene: .; clone size: once; J gene: TRBJ2-5; CDR3 protein: CASSLEAGGKTQYF; CDR3 DNA: TGCGCCAGCAGCTTGGAGGCAGGGGGGAAGACCCAGTACTTC
V gene: TRBV2; D gene: .; clone size: .; J gene: TRBJ1-2; CDR3 protein: CASSILNYGYTF; CDR3 DNA: TGTGCCAGCAGCATACTTAACTATGGCTACACCTTC
V gene: TRBV6-1; D gene: .; clone size: .; J gene: TRBJ1-1; CDR3 protein: CASRQIGQRNTEAFF; CDR3 DNA: TGTGCCAGCAGACAGATCGGACAGCGTAACACTGAAGCTTTCTTT
V gene: TRBV4-1; D gene: TRBD2; clone size: .; J gene: TRBJ2-1; CDR3 protein: CAATRTAGGRMDEQFF; CDR3 DNA: TGCGCAGCTACTAGGACAGCGGGAGGGAGGATGGATGAGCAGTTCTTC
V gene: TRBV10-3; D gene: .; clone size: .; J gene: TRBJ1-2; CDR3 protein: CAISGGSTGYTF; CDR3 DNA: TGTGCCATCAGCGGGGGTTCTACTGGCTACACCTTC
V gene: TRBV7-2; D gene: .; clone size: .; J gene: TRBJ2-1; CDR3 protein: CASSLVFGGGVEQFF; CDR3 DNA: TGTGCCAGCAGCTTAGTGTTCGGAGGCGGGGTTGAGCAGTTCTTC
V gene: TRBV19; D gene: .; clone size: .; J gene: TRBJ2-7; CDR3 protein: CASSIGRQNYEQYF; CDR3 DNA: TGTGCCAGTAGTATAGGCCGACAGAACTACGAGCAGTACTTC
V gene: TRBV2; D gene: TRBD2; clone size: .; J gene: TRBJ2-7; CDR3 protein: CASRDGLAGLYEQYF; CDR3 DNA: TGTGCCAGCAGGGATGGACTAGCGGGTCTCTACGAGCAGTACTTC
V gene: TRBV28; D gene: TRBD1; clone size: .; J gene: TRBJ1-2; CDR3 protein: CASNAGGRAGYTF; CDR3 DNA: TGTGCCAGCAATGCAGGGGGTCGGGCTGGCTACACCTTC
V gene: TRBV11-3; D gene: .; clone size: .; J gene: TRBJ2-5; CDR3 protein: CASSVGQETQYF; CDR3 DNA: TGTGCCAGTTCGGTGGGCCAAGAGACCCAGTACTTC
V gene: TRBV7-3; D gene: .; clone size: .; J gene: TRBJ2-2; CDR3 protein: CASSPTGSGELFF; CDR3 DNA: TGTGCCAGCAGCCCAACAGGTTCGGGGGAGCTGTTTTTT
V gene: TRBV5-1; D gene: TRBD2; clone size: .; J gene: TRBJ2-1; CDR3 protein: CASSLWGVLVAGDFEKSYNEQFF; CDR3 DNA: TGCGCCAGCAGCTTGTGGGGGGTGTTGGTAGCGGGAGACTTTGAAAAGTCCTACAATGAGCAGTTCTTC
V gene: TRBV5-1; D gene: TRBD1; clone size: .; J gene: TRBJ2-5; CDR3 protein: CASSLQGQGARETQYF; CDR3 DNA: TGCGCCAGCAGCTTACAGGGACAGGGGGCGCGAGAGACCCAGTACTTC
V gene: TRBV9; D gene: .; clone size: .; J gene: TRBJ2-5; CDR3 protein: CASSVSGPTTQYF; CDR3 DNA: TGTGCCAGCAGCGTATCGGGGCCCACGACCCAGTACTTC
V gene: TRBV5-6; D gene: .; clone size: .; J gene: TRBJ1-4; CDR3 protein: CASSHPSGNEKLFF; CDR3 DNA: TGTGCCAGCAGCCACCCCTCGGGGAATGAAAAACTGTTTTTT
V gene: TRBV4-1; D gene: .; clone size: .; J gene: TRBJ2-7; CDR3 protein: CASSPGEGHEQYF; CDR3 DNA: TGCGCCAGCAGCCCCGGAGAGGGCCACGAGCAGTACTTC
V gene: TRBV5-1; D gene: TRBD2; clone size: .; J gene: TRBJ2-3; CDR3 protein: CASSGGDATDTQYF; CDR3 DNA: TGCGCCAGCAGCGGGGGGGACGCAACAGATACGCAGTATTTT
V gene: TRBV30; D gene: .; clone size: few; J gene: TRBJ1-1; CDR3 protein: CAWSTGQNTEAFF; CDR3 DNA: TGTGCCTGGTCCACTGGACAGAACACTGAAGCTTTCTTT
V gene: TRBV2; D gene: .; clone size: once; J gene: TRBJ2-2; CDR3 protein: CATSALAATGELFF; CDR3 DNA: TGTGCCACCTCGGCGCTAGCAGCCACCGGGGAGCTGTTTTTT
V gene: TRBV2; D gene: .; clone size: .; J gene: TRBJ2-7; CDR3 protein: CAGEHPQSYEQYF; CDR3 DNA: TGTGCCGGGGAGCACCCCCAATCCTACGAGCAGTACTTC
V gene: TRBV19; D gene: .; clone size: .; J gene: TRBJ1-4; CDR3 protein: CASSLQGINEKLFF; CDR3 DNA: TGTGCCAGTAGTTTACAGGGCATTAATGAAAAACTGTTTTTT
V gene: TRBV11-2; D gene: TRBD2; clone size: few; J gene: TRBJ2-4; CDR3 protein: CASSLASGRTNIQYF; CDR3 DNA: TGTGCCAGCAGCTTAGCTAGCGGGAGGACAAACATTCAGTACTTC
V gene: TRBV19; D gene: TRBD1; clone size: .; J gene: TRBJ1-5; CDR3 protein: CASSTGQGRDQPQHF; CDR3 DNA: TGTGCCAGTAGTACCGGACAGGGCCGGGATCAGCCCCAGCATTTT
V gene: TRBV6-1; D gene: .; clone size: .; J gene: TRBJ1-2; CDR3 protein: CASTPLSGTSYGYTF; CDR3 DNA: TGTGCCAGCACTCCCTTATCCGGGACGTCCTATGGCTACACCTTC
V gene: TRBV18; D gene: .; clone size: few; J gene: TRBJ1-2; CDR3 protein: CASSPIDGNYGYTF; CDR3 DNA: TGTGCCAGCTCACCTATCGACGGGAACTATGGCTACACCTTC
V gene: TRBV6-5; D gene: TRBD1; clone size: .; J gene: TRBJ1-1; CDR3 protein: CASSYGQGINTEAFF; CDR3 DNA: TGTGCCAGCAGTTACGGACAGGGGATCAACACTGAAGCTTTCTTT
V gene: TRBV11-2; D gene: TRBD1; clone size: .; J gene: TRBJ2-7; CDR3 protein: CASSSLQGSDEQYF; CDR3 DNA: TGTGCCAGCAGCTCCCTACAGGGGTCCGACGAGCAGTACTTC
V gene: TRBV19; D gene: .; clone size: .; J gene: TRBJ2-7; CDR3 protein: CASSTLGDPYEQYF; CDR3 DNA: TGTGCCAGTAGTACTCTCGGAGACCCCTACGAGCAGTACTTC
V gene: TRBV2; D gene: .; clone size: few; J gene: TRBJ1-1; CDR3 protein: CASSGNTGNTEAFF; CDR3 DNA: TGTGCCAGCAGCGGAAACACAGGGAACACTGAAGCTTTCTTT
V gene: TRBV5-4; D gene: .; clone size: .; J gene: TRBJ2-1; CDR3 protein: CASSWGDTSDEQFF; CDR3 DNA: TGTGCCAGCAGCTGGGGGGACACTTCCGATGAGCAGTTCTTC